This TCR beta chain was captured in a study of OX40 agonist ivuxolimab in advanced cancers. The CDR3 runs 12 residues. Germline V gene data show CDR1 as MNHNS and CDR2 as SASEGT. V shed 6 bases and J shed 2 bases, with 6 bases lying between them. The method was immunoSEQ multiplex PCR; TCRdb's version includes in-frame clones alone and lacks a portion of them. Of under 70,000 clones listed, about nine tenths were seen once; the top ten hold roughly 1.2%. The receptor was derived from an adult with an advanced solid tumor such as melanoma, head and neck, liver or kidney cancer. The chain employs TRBV6-1 and TRBJ2-3, with D unresolved. The input for sequencing was CD4+ or CD8+ T cells sorted from blood, taken in a trial of the OX40 agonist ivuxolimab. The CDR3 DNA sequence: TGTGCCAGCAGCGGCCTCACAGATACGCAGTATTTT. It specifies CASSGLTDTQYF.